This T cell receptor beta chain was obtained from a study of low-dose radiotherapy and immunotherapy resistance in tumors. For the study at large: Patients took aspirin 300 mg by mouth once daily. This continued for four cycles, starting on cycle 1 day 1.

CDR3 length equals 15 residues. CDR1 is MNHEY, CDR2 SVGAGI, per germline. J lost 4 bases, V lost 5 bases, and 7 bases had no gene match. Both TCRalpha and TCRbeta chains were reverse transcribed with V-gene-specific primers. It was with a constant-region primer and a V-primer adapter that TCRs were amplified over roughly 19 PCR cycles. TCRdb processed the reads anew with MiXCR; each CDR3 protein has one entry. The table shows around 6,200 distinct CDR3 sequences, with 60% to 75% occurring only once. V is TRBV6-5 and J is TRBJ2-1, with 8 bases that match TRBD2. This TCR derives from a human donor with advanced metastatic prostate, ovarian, gallbladder or colorectal cancer (not recorded which). This table probably holds off-target reads from a library built for another chain. CDR3: CASSGQRGSYNEQFF. The CDR3 nucleotides read TGTGCCAGCAGTGGTCAGCGGGGGTCTTACAATGAGCAGTTCTTC.